The clone carrying this T cell receptor beta chain was seen ten or more times. The antigen is not known. Germline CDR1 reads MDHEN; CDR2 reads SYDVKM. The CDR3 extends over 14 amino acids. Trimming left V 6 bases short and J 5 bases short, with 16 bases between. The data were obtained in a study of T-cell reconstitution after alpha-beta-depleted transplantation in children. Whole-study results and caveats: By about two months after transplant, alpha-beta T cells reportedly arose from several hundred graft clones that had expanded. TCRbeta diversity was high at day 60 in some patients (a result of surviving recipient T cells and thymic progenitors). Most T-cell counts and diversity one year after the transplant came from T cells that were newly produced.

Preparation of the TCRbeta library involved a method that used unique molecular identifiers. TCRdb used MiXCR to reprocess the PCR reads, holding one entry per CDR3 protein. The sample comprises roughly 790,000 distinct CDR3 sequences, approximately 15% of which are singletons, and under 6% rests with the top ten. The genes are TRBV28 and TRBJ1-1; D is possibly TRBD1 (5 bases). This sequence was found in a male patient aged 10 to 17 who had a stem cell transplant for acute lymphoblastic leukemia, so the T cells may come from the graft donor. The specimen comprised PBMCs, mostly from graft donor cells, sampled 360 days after TCRalphabeta/CD19-depleted stem cell transplant. CDR3 protein: CASSALGGVTEAFF. CDR3 coding DNA: TGTGCCAGCAGCGCATTGGGGGGAGTTACTGAAGCTTTCTTT.